Shown below are 10 T cell receptor beta chains from a single sample sequenced in a study of PD-L1 blockade in urothelial cancer. The method was immunoSEQ multiplex PCR; TCRdb's version includes in-frame clones alone and lacks a portion of them. Of more than 55,000 clones listed, roughly 76% are singletons. Described time point: pretreatment peripheral blood. Specimen: PBMCs, collected around atezolizumab (anti-PD-L1) treatment. The receptors derive from a man aged 65 to 85 with urothelial cancer.

This clone occurred once. The CDR3 nucleotides read TGTGCCAGCAGCTCTAGTACTGAAAAACTGTTTTTT. It yields the protein CASSSSTEKLFF. The rearrangement joins TRBV7-8 to TRBJ1-4; D remains ambiguous. V lost 4 bases and J 7 bases, leaving 7 bases between the germline ends. The germline gives CDR1 SGHVS, CDR2 FQNEAQ. The CDR3 has 12 amino acids.

CDR3 sequence: CASSIDGRGTGAAGYTF. For the CDR3, the DNA is TGTGCCAGTAGTATAGATGGCCGGGGGACAGGGGCGGCTGGCTACACCTTC. The chain recombines TRBV19 with TRBJ1-2, with 10 bases identical to TRBD1. The CDR3 totals 17 residues. Germline CDR1 is LNHDA and CDR2 is SQIVND (reference sequence). Trimming took 0 bases from V and 7 from J; bases not matched to a gene: 11.

This clone has just a few counts. Other DNA sequences in this sample translate to the same CDR3. The CDR3 region has the DNA TGTGCCAGCAGTGACTCAGGGCGGGGTTCCTACAATGAGCAGTTCTTC. Residues: CASSDSGRGSYNEQFF. The gene calls are TRBV6-4 and TRBJ2-1; a weak D match, TRBD2 (6 bases). V shed 0 bases and J shed 1 base, with 10 bases lying between them. Germline loops: CDR1 MRHNA, CDR2 SNTAGT. CDR3 length: 16 residues.

The chain is built from TRBV11-2 and TRBJ2-1; 9 nucleotides align to TRBD2. Trimming cost V 1 base and J 9 bases; bases outside gene matches: 7. The CDR3 is made up of 15 amino acids. Per germline, CDR1 SGHAT and CDR2 FQNNGV. The CDR3 DNA reads TGTGCCAGCAGCTTAGTCGCGGGAGGGTTGGGTGAGCAGTTCTTC. The encoded protein is CASSLVAGGLGEQFF.

Here the CDR3 reads CASSSSLATYNEQFF. DNA for the CDR3: TGTGCCAGCAGCTCCTCACTAGCGACGTACAATGAGCAGTTCTTC. V is TRBV7-3 and J is TRBJ2-1; 7 bases agree with TRBD2. The germline gives CDR1 SGHTA, CDR2 FQGTGA. V was clipped by 4 bases and J by 4 bases; unmatched bases: 7. The CDR3 spans 15 residues.

The gene calls are TRBV4-1 and TRBJ2-7, with 11 bases fitting TRBD2. Per the germline V gene, CDR1 is MGHRA and CDR2 is YSYEKL. With 1 base clipped from V and 3 bases from J, the junction kept 2 bases outside the gene matches. The CDR3 has 15 amino acids. In DNA, the CDR3 is TGCGCCAGCAGCCAAGGACTAGCGGGGTACTACGAGCAGTACTTC. It translates to CASSQGLAGYYEQYF.

This rearrangement joins TRBV11-2 to TRBJ1-4; TRBD1 matches at 8 bases. V dropped 5 bases and J dropped 8; count of bases not matched to a gene: 10. The CDR3 length is 15 residues. Germline loops: CDR1 SGHAT, CDR2 FQNNGV. DNA of the CDR3: TGTGCCAGCAGCCAACATCAGGGGGCGGGGGAAAAACTGTTTTTT. Protein product: CASSQHQGAGEKLFF.

The rearrangement links TRBV29-1 to TRBJ2-7; tentative D call: TRBD2 (6 bases). Trimming took 4 bases from V and 3 from J, leaving 13 bases between them. The CDR3 is 13 amino acids. From germline, CDR1 is SQVTM and CDR2 ANQGSEA. DNA of the CDR3: TGCAGCGTTGTGGCTAGCGCCTACTACGAGCAGTACTTC. It yields the protein CSVVASAYYEQYF.

V is TRBV5-1 and J is TRBJ2-6; a possible D gene is TRBD1 (5 bases). This CDR3 has 20 amino acids. CDR1 is SGHRS and CDR2 is YFSETQ in the germline V gene. V lost 1 base and J 0 bases, leaving 20 bases between the germline ends. The CDR3: CASSLTTGVTISSGANVLTF. The CDR3 region has the DNA TGCGCCAGCAGCTTGACCACAGGCGTAACTATCTCCTCTGGGGCCAACGTCCTGACTTTC.

The V and J genes are TRBV4-1 and TRBJ1-5; 7 nucleotides line up with TRBD1. The CDR3 has 16 residues. The germline V gene encodes CDR1 MGHRA and CDR2 YSYEKL. The V segment lost 4 bases and the J segment 0 bases; nucleotides outside the gene matches: 6. The CDR3 loop reads CASSLEGADSNQPQHF. The CDR3 coding sequence is TGCGCCAGCAGCCTCGAGGGGGCTGATAGCAATCAGCCCCAGCATTTT.